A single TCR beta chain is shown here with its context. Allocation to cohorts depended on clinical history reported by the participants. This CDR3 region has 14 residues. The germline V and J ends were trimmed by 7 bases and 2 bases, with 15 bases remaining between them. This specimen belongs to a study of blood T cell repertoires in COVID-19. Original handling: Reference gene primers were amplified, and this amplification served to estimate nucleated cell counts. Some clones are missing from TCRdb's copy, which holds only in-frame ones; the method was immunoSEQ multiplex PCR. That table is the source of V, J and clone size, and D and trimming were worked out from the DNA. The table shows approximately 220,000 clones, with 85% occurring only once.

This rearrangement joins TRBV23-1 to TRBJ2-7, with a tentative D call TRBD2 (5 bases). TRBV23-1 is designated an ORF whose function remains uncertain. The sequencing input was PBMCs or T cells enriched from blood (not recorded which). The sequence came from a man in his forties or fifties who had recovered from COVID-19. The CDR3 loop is CASNGVFSAYEQYF. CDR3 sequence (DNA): TGCGCCAGCAATGGGGTCTTTAGCGCCTACGAGCAGTACTTC.